These T cell receptor beta chains were read from a single sample in a study of cytomegalovirus exposure and HLA in healthy donors. Clones were sequenced by immunoSEQ multiplex PCR, and TCRdb holds only the in-frame ones, with some missing. The sample shows roughly 93,000 clones, roughly four fifths of them seen only once. The sample consisted of PBMCs. These receptors were taken from a man in his thirties or forties in good health and CMV-seronegative. Both conserved end residues are part of each CDR3. D genes are given only for firm matches. Clone size appears in some rows only: once, few, many, or a class for an expanded clone.

j_gene: TRBJ1-2; d_gene: -; abundance: -; v_gene: TRBV5-6; CDR3aa: CASSLRGTNYGYTF; CDR3nt: TGTGCCAGCAGCTTGAGAGGGACTAACTATGGCTACACCTTC
j_gene: TRBJ1-4; d_gene: -; abundance: -; v_gene: TRBV5-6; CDR3aa: CASSLDREEKLFF; CDR3nt: TGTGCCAGCAGCTTGGACAGGGAGGAAAAACTGTTTTTT
j_gene: TRBJ1-2; d_gene: -; abundance: few; v_gene: TRBV2; CDR3aa: CASSEQGGGYTF; CDR3nt: TGTGCCAGCAGTGAACAAGGGGGTGGCTACACCTTC
j_gene: TRBJ1-1; d_gene: TRBD1; abundance: -; v_gene: TRBV15; CDR3aa: CATTRGRDRGNTEAFF; CDR3nt: TGTGCCACCACCAGGGGAAGAGACAGGGGGAACACTGAAGCTTTCTTT
j_gene: TRBJ2-5; d_gene: -; abundance: -; v_gene: TRBV7-9; CDR3aa: CASSPVPQETQYF; CDR3nt: TGTGCCAGCAGCCCGGTTCCCCAAGAGACCCAGTACTTC
j_gene: TRBJ2-6; d_gene: TRBD1; abundance: once; v_gene: TRBV5-1; CDR3aa: CASSFRGPGANVLTF; CDR3nt: TGCGCCAGCAGCTTCAGGGGGCCTGGGGCCAACGTCCTGACTTTC
j_gene: TRBJ2-7; d_gene: TRBD2; abundance: -; v_gene: TRBV7-9; CDR3aa: CASSLQASGGAVEQYF; CDR3nt: TGTGCCAGCAGCTTACAGGCTAGCGGGGGGGCCGTCGAGCAGTACTTC
j_gene: TRBJ2-1; d_gene: TRBD2; abundance: -; v_gene: TRBV19; CDR3aa: CASSRYSDPKRGQFF; CDR3nt: TGTGCCAGTAGCCGATACTCGGACCCCAAGCGGGGGCAGTTCTTC
j_gene: TRBJ2-4; d_gene: TRBD1; abundance: -; v_gene: TRBV11-1; CDR3aa: CASTLNRGRGAKNIQYF; CDR3nt: TGTGCCAGCACGCTGAACAGGGGGCGCGGGGCCAAAAACATTCAGTACTTC
j_gene: TRBJ2-4; d_gene: TRBD1; abundance: once; v_gene: TRBV4-3; CDR3aa: CASSPGTGGRNIQYF; CDR3nt: TGCGCCAGCAGCCCGGGGACAGGGGGGAGGAACATTCAGTACTTC
j_gene: TRBJ2-1; d_gene: TRBD1; abundance: -; v_gene: TRBV5-6; CDR3aa: CASTQLIPGQAEYNEQFF; CDR3nt: TGTGCCAGCACCCAACTAATTCCGGGACAGGCAGAATACAATGAGCAGTTCTTC
j_gene: TRBJ2-7; d_gene: -; abundance: -; v_gene: TRBV29-1; CDR3aa: CSVGGGQAYEQYF; CDR3nt: TGCAGCGTTGGCGGGGGACAGGCCTACGAGCAGTACTTC
j_gene: TRBJ2-1; d_gene: TRBD2; abundance: few; v_gene: TRBV19; CDR3aa: CASSLAPSAGVRNEQFF; CDR3nt: TGTGCCAGTAGCCTCGCCCCCTCAGCGGGGGTAAGGAATGAGCAGTTCTTC
j_gene: TRBJ1-2; d_gene: TRBD1; abundance: -; v_gene: TRBV7-8; CDR3aa: CASSLEGYRGRPYGYTF; CDR3nt: TGTGCCAGCAGCTTAGAGGGTTACAGGGGGCGCCCCTATGGCTACACCTTC
j_gene: TRBJ1-5; d_gene: -; abundance: -; v_gene: TRBV7-6; CDR3aa: CASSLRGGTSNQPQHF; CDR3nt: TGTGCCAGCAGCTTACGGGGAGGGACCTCCAATCAGCCCCAGCATTTT
j_gene: TRBJ2-2; d_gene: TRBD1; abundance: -; v_gene: TRBV2; CDR3aa: CASIGQGGTGELFF; CDR3nt: TGTGCCAGCATAGGACAGGGCGGCACCGGGGAGCTGTTTTTT
j_gene: TRBJ1-6; d_gene: TRBD1; abundance: -; v_gene: TRBV27; CDR3aa: CATLPRGQLNSPLHF; CDR3nt: TGTGCCACCCTTCCCAGGGGACAGCTTAATTCACCCCTCCACTTT
j_gene: TRBJ2-1; d_gene: -; abundance: -; v_gene: TRBV5-5; CDR3aa: CASSTGLPLDNEQFF; CDR3nt: TGTGCCAGCAGCACGGGACTCCCCCTGGACAATGAGCAGTTCTTC
j_gene: TRBJ2-3; d_gene: TRBD2; abundance: -; v_gene: TRBV7-9; CDR3aa: CASSVGLAIRTDTQYF; CDR3nt: TGTGCCAGCAGCGTGGGACTAGCGATACGGACAGATACGCAGTATTTT
j_gene: TRBJ1-1; d_gene: -; abundance: -; v_gene: TRBV10-2; CDR3aa: CASSESLVAAFF; CDR3nt: TGCGCCAGCAGTGAGTCGCTCGTAGCAGCTTTCTTT